One sample yielded the 21 T cell receptor beta chains listed below, sequenced in a study of shared clonotypes between healthy human individuals. The table came from immunoSEQ multiplex PCR; TCRdb's copy has only in-frame clones and leaves some out. Here the sample spans about 2.2 million clones, roughly 91% being singletons. CD8 cells classed as naive were CD45RO-negative and positively selected for CCR7, excluding terminally differentiated effector memory CD45RA+ cells. The sequenced sample consisted of naive CD8+ T cells from PBMCs. Every receptor here comes from a man aged 18 to 29 in good health. Some clones in this sample may be carry-over from other donors' samples.

This chain links TRBV29-1 with TRBJ2-3; D uncertain. Germline V gene lookup returns CDR1 SQVTM and CDR2 ANQGSEA. V was shortened by 7 bases and J by 5 bases, with 7 bases between the two germline ends. This CDR3 contains 10 residues. Here the CDR3 reads CSARKDTQYF. The CDR3 nucleotides are TGCAGCGCTAGGAAAGATACGCAGTATTTT.

With respect to this clone: Other DNA sequences in this sample translate to the same CDR3. The chain links TRBV5-1 to TRBJ2-7; TRBD2 matches 7 bases. The germline CDR1 and CDR2 sequences are SGHRS and YFSETQ. CDR3 length equals 12 residues. Trimming cost V 4 bases and J 4 bases; bases outside gene matches: 2. In DNA form, the CDR3 reads TGCGCCAGCAGCCCCGGGGGGTACGAGCAGTACTTC. This gives the protein CASSPGGYEQYF.

The gene calls are TRBV13 and TRBJ2-7; no reliable D call. Germline V lookup: CDR1 PRHDT, CDR2 FYEKMQ (reference sequence). The CDR3 covers 13 residues. Deletions cut 3 bases from V and 5 bases from J, with 11 bases between. The DNA for the CDR3 is TGTGCCAGCAGCTTTTGGAGTAGGGACGAGCAGTACTTC. This gives the protein CASSFWSRDEQYF. Full variable domain (rest looked up from reference TRBV13 and TRBJ2-7): AAGVIQSPRHLIKEKRETATLKCYPIPRHDTVYWYQQGPGQDPQFLISFYEKMQSDKGSIPDRFSAQQFSDYHSELNMSSLELGDSALYFCASSFWSRDEQYFGPGTRLTVT.

V usage is TRBV19 and J usage is TRBJ2-1; 7 bases agree with TRBD2. The CDR3 covers 15 residues. J lost 0 bases, V lost 7 bases, and 6 bases had no gene match. CDR1 is LNHDA and CDR2 is SQIVND in the germline V gene (reference sequence). CDR3 protein: CASKTGLSSYNEQFF. CDR3 in DNA: TGTGCCAGTAAGACGGGACTATCCTCCTACAATGAGCAGTTCTTC.

CDR3 DNA sequence: TGTGCCAGCAGTTTATCGCCAGGGACTAATTACTACAATGAGCAGTTCTTC. Translated, it gives CASSLSPGTNYYNEQFF. V gene TRBV27 combines with J gene TRBJ2-1; TRBD2 matches at 7 bases. CDR3 length: 17 amino acids. V shed 0 bases and J 3 bases; nucleotides not matched to a gene: 8. CDR1 is MNHEY and CDR2 is SMNVEV in the germline V gene (reference sequence).

The rearrangement links TRBV25-1 to TRBJ2-2, with D possibly called TRBD1 or TRBD2 (5 bases each). Germline V gene lookup returns CDR1 MGHDK and CDR2 SYGVNS. Trimming stripped 6 bases from V and 1 base from J, with 15 bases between. The CDR3 runs to 16 residues. Here the CDR3 reads CASRGPVGGNTGELFF. The CDR3 DNA reads TGTGCCAGCAGAGGGCCGGTTGGGGGGAACACCGGGGAGCTGTTTTTT.

The chain links TRBV9 to TRBJ2-2; 8 bases align to TRBD1. Trimming removed 3 bases from V and 6 bases from J; junction bases left unmatched: 22. Per germline, CDR1 SGDLS and CDR2 YYNGEE. The CDR3 loop spans 20 amino acids. CDR3 loop: CASSANAPRPFRTGSGELFF. The CDR3 DNA reads TGTGCCAGCAGCGCCAACGCCCCTCGACCATTCAGGACAGGGTCCGGGGAGCTGTTTTTT.

Comments on this clone: The junction departs from germline at one end; a sequencing error may be responsible. The rearrangement uses TRBV28 and TRBJ2-1, with D hard to call. Germline CDR1 MDHEN, CDR2 SYDVKM. CDR3 length equals 11 residues. The CDR3 DNA is TGTGCCAGCGGCCGCGCCGGTCAGACCCTCTTC. Translating gives CASGRAGQTLF.

V is TRBV7-3 and J is TRBJ2-3, with D perhaps matching TRBD1 or TRBD2 (5 bases each). This CDR3 comprises 15 residues. Between the trimmed V and J ends, which lost 2 bases and 2 bases, there was a span of 11 bases. Germline CDR1 reads SGHTA; CDR2 reads FQGTGA. CDR3 nucleotide sequence: TGTGCCAGCAGCTTACGGGACGCTATCACAGATACGCAGTATTTT. Its protein is CASSLRDAITDTQYF.

The chain employs TRBV30 and TRBJ2-7, with D possibly matching TRBD2 (6 bases). V gave up 8 bases and J gave up 2 bases, with 19 bases separating them. This CDR3 is 14 amino acids long. The germline V gene encodes CDR1 GTSNPN and CDR2 SVGIG (reference sequence). The DNA for the CDR3 is TGTGCCGGAGGGTTTAGCGGAACCCCCTACGAGCAGTACTTC. Encoded protein: CAGGFSGTPYEQYF.

The chain employs TRBV28 and TRBJ1-2; 10 bases line up with TRBD1. CDR3 length: 13 residues. Germline assignment: CDR1 MDHEN and CDR2 SYDVKM. J was trimmed by 11 bases and V by 6 bases; bases with no gene match: 9. For the CDR3, the DNA is TGTGCCAGCAGATTGGACAGGGGGATTGGGTACACCTTC. As protein: CASRLDRGIGYTF.

The genes are TRBV30 and TRBJ1-3, with unresolved D. Trimming took off 4 bases at V and 7 bases at J, with 8 bases between the two ends. CDR1 is GTSNPN, CDR2 SVGIG, per germline (reference sequence). This CDR3 is 11 amino acids long. CDR3 in DNA: TGTGCCTGGATCGGAGGTAACACCATATATTTT. It codes for CAWIGGNTIYF.

This chain joins TRBV28 and TRBJ1-5; D perhaps matches TRBD1 (6 bases). CDR1 and CDR2 (germline): MDHEN, SYDVKM. This CDR3 spans 15 amino acids. V lost 3 bases and J 7 bases, leaving 16 bases between the germline ends. This CDR3 is CASSFPRGLTQPQHF. The CDR3 DNA follows: TGTGCCAGCAGTTTTCCCAGGGGTCTCACCCAGCCCCAGCATTTT.

The chain combines TRBV28 with TRBJ1-2, with D uncertain. V dropped 1 base and J dropped 3 bases, with 9 bases sitting between them. The CDR3 length is 14 residues. Germline values: CDR1 MDHEN, CDR2 SYDVKM. The CDR3 sequence: CASSLFSRDYGYTF. The CDR3 coding sequence is TGTGCCAGCAGTTTATTTTCTAGAGACTATGGCTACACCTTC.

The genes are TRBV19 and TRBJ1-5, with a possible D match to TRBD1 (5 bases). The CDR3 totals 15 residues. V dropped 7 bases and J dropped 0 bases, with 13 bases sitting between them. Germline V CDR1 and CDR2: LNHDA, SQIVND (reference sequence). The CDR3 bases are TGTGCCAGTATTGTCCGGGGCAGTAGCAATCAGCCCCAGCATTTT. Protein: CASIVRGSSNQPQHF.

V is TRBV9 and J is TRBJ1-2, with D maybe TRBD1 (6 bases). Trimming removed 0 bases from V and 7 bases from J, with 16 bases in between. The CDR3 extends over 15 amino acids. The germline V gene has CDR1 SGDLS and CDR2 YYNGEE. The CDR3 protein is CASSVGGGASPGYTF. The CDR3, as DNA: TGTGCCAGCAGCGTAGGGGGGGGCGCCAGCCCTGGCTACACCTTC.

The V gene is TRBV7-9, the J gene TRBJ2-7, with D possibly TRBD1 on 5 matching bases. Germline values: CDR1 SEHNR, CDR2 FQNEAQ (reference sequence). CDR3 length equals 16 residues. The germline V and J ends were trimmed by 5 bases and 2 bases, with 19 bases remaining between them. The CDR3, as DNA: TGTGCCAGCAGCCCGTCATTAGGGGCAGGACCCTACGAGCAGTACTTC. Encoded protein: CASSPSLGAGPYEQYF.

The chain recombines TRBV11-2 with TRBJ2-3; TRBD2 agrees at 8 bases. Trimming took 4 bases from V and 3 from J; bases not matched to a gene: 12. The CDR3 has 17 residues. Germline V gene data show CDR1 as SGHAT and CDR2 as FQNNGV. CDR3 DNA sequence: TGTGCCAGCAGCTCATTGGAGAGCGGGAGTGGGACAGATACGCAGTATTTT. Translated, it gives CASSSLESGSGTDTQYF.

V gene TRBV19 combines with J gene TRBJ2-3, with D perhaps being TRBD1 or TRBD2 (6 bases each). The germline V and J ends were trimmed by 3 bases and 6 bases, with 19 bases remaining between them. CDR3 length equals 16 residues. CDR1 LNHDA and CDR2 SQIVND come from the germline V gene (reference sequence). CDR3 DNA sequence: TGTGCCAGTAGTATGGGTCGGGGGCGACTTGGGGATACGCAGTATTTT. This codes for CASSMGRGRLGDTQYF.

The rearrangement links TRBV27 to TRBJ2-4, with D possibly called TRBD1 or TRBD2 (6 bases each). V was pared by 4 bases and J by 4 bases, with 14 bases between. Germline V gene lookup returns CDR1 MNHEY and CDR2 SMNVEV (reference sequence). This CDR3 region has 15 residues. CDR3 nucleotide sequence: TGTGCCAGCAGTTATATAGGGGGGCAAAAAAACATTCAGTACTTC. Translated: CASSYIGGQKNIQYF.

The chain uses TRBV5-6 and TRBJ1-3; D remains unclear. Germline V CDR1 and CDR2: SGHDT, YYEEEE. The V end was cut by 0 bases, the J end by 4 bases, with 8 bases between. The CDR3 is 14 residues long. The CDR3 DNA follows: TGTGCCAGCAGCTTGGCTATGGTGGGAAACACCATATATTTT. It is translated as CASSLAMVGNTIYF.